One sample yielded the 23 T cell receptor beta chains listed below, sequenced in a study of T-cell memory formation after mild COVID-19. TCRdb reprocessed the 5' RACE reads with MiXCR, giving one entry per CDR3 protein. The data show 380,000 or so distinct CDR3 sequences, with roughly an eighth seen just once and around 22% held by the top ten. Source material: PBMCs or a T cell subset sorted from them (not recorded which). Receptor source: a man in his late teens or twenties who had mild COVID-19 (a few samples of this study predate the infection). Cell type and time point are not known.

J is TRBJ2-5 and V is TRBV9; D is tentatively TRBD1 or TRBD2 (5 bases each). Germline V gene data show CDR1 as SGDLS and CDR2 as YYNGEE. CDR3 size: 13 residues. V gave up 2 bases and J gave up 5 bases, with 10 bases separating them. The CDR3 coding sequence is TGTGCCAGCAGCGTGGGACGGACGGAGACCCAGTACTTC. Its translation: CASSVGRTETQYF.

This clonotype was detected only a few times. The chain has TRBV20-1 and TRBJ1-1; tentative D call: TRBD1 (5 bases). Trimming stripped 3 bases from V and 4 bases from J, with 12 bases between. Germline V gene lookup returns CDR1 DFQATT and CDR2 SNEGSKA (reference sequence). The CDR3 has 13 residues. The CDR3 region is CSARGDGTTEAFF. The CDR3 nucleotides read TGCAGTGCTAGGGGCGACGGGACCACTGAAGCTTTCTTT.

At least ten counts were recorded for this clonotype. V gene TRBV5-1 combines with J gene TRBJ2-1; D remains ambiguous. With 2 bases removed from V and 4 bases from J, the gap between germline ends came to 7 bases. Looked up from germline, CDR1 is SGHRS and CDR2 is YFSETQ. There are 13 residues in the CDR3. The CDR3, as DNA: TGCGCCAGCAGCTTATCAGCTTACAATGAGCAGTTCTTC. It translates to CASSLSAYNEQFF. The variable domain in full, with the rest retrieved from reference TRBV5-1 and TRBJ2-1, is KAGVTQTPRYLIKTRGQQVTLSCSPISGHRSVSWYQQTPGQGLQFLFEYFSETQRNKGNFPGRFSGRQFSNSRSEMNVSTLELGDSALYLCASSLSAYNEQFFGPGTRLTVL.

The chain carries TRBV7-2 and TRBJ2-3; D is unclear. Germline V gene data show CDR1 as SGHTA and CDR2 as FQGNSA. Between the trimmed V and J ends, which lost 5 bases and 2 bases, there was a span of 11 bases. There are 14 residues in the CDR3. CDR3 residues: CASSPGPDTDTQYF. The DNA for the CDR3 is TGTGCCAGCAGCCCTGGACCAGACACAGATACGCAGTATTTT.

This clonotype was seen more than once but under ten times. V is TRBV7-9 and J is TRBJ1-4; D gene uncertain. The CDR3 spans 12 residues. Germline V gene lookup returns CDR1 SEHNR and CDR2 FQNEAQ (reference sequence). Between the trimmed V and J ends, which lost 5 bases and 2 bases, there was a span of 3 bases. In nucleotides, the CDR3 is TGTGCCAGCAGCGATACTAATGAAAAACTGTTTTTT. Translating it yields CASSDTNEKLFF.

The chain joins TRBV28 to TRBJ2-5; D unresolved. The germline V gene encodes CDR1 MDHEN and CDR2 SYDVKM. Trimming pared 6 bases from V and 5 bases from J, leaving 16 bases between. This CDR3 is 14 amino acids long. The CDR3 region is CASRQFPGRETQYF. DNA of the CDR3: TGTGCCAGCAGACAGTTCCCTGGCCGGGAGACCCAGTACTTC.

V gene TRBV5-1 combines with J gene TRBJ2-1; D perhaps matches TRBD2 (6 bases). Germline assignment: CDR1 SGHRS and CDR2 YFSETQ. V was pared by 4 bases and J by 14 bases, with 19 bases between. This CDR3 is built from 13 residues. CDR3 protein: CASSPPDLRGKFF. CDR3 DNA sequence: TGCGCCAGCAGCCCACCGGACCTTCGGGGGAAGTTCTTC.

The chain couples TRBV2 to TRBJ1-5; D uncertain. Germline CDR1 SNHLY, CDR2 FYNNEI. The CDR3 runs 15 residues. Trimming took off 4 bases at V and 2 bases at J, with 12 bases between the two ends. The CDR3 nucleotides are TGTGCCAGCAGTGGGTCGGCAGAGCGCAATCAGCCCCAGCATTTT. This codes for CASSGSAERNQPQHF.

The DNA of the CDR3 is TGTGCCAGCATTCTAACCCCCGGGACGGGCACAGATACGCAGTATTTT. Residues: CASILTPGTGTDTQYF. The chain employs TRBV6-6 and TRBJ2-3; the D gene could be TRBD1 or TRBD2 (5 bases each). From germline, CDR1 is MNHNY and CDR2 SVGAGI (reference sequence). Trimming removed 7 bases from V and 1 base from J, with 18 bases in between. This CDR3 has 16 residues.

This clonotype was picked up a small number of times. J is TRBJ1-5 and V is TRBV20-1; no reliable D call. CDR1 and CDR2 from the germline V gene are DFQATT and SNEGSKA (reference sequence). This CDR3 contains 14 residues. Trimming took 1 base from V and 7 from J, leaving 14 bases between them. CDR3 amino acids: CSARGARSGQPQHF. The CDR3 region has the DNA TGCAGTGCTAGAGGTGCGAGGTCCGGGCAGCCCCAGCATTTT.

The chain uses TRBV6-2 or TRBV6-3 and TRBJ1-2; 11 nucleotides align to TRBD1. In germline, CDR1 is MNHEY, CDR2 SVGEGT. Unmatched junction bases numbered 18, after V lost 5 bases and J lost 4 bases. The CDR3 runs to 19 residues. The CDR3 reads CASSERTGGDYNPVYGYTF. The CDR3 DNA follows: TGTGCCAGCAGTGAGCGGACAGGGGGCGATTACAACCCCGTCTATGGCTACACCTTC.

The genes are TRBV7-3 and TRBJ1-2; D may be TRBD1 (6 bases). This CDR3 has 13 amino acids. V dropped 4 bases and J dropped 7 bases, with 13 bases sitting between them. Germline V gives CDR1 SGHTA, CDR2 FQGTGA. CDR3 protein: CASSYVAGAGYTF. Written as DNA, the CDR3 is TGTGCCAGCAGCTACGTCGCGGGGGCTGGCTACACCTTC.

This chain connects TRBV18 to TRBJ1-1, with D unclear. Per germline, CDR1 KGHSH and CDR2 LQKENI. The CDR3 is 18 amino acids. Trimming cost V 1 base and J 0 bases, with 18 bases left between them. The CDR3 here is CASSPQVLGNLMNTEAFF. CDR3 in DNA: TGTGCCAGCTCACCACAAGTTTTGGGTAACTTGATGAACACTGAAGCTTTCTTT.

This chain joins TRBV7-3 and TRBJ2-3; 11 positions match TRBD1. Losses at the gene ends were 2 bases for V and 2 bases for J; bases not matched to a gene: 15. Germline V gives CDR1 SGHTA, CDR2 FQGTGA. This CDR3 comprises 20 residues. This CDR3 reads CASSLGFSDRGPFPTDTQYF. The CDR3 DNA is TGTGCCAGCAGCTTAGGGTTTTCGGACAGGGGGCCTTTCCCCACAGATACGCAGTATTTT.

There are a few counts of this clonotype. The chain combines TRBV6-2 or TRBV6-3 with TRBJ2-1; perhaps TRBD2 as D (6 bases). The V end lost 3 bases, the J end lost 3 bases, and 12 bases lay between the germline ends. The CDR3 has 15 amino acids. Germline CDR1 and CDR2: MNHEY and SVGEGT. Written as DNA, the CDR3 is TGTGCCAGCAGTTATTCCAGCGGGCTCTACAATGAGCAGTTCTTC. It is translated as CASSYSSGLYNEQFF.

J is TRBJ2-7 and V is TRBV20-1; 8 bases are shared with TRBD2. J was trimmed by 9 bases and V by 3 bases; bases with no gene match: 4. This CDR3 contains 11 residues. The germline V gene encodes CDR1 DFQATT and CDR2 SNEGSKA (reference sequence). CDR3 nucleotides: TGCAGTGCTAGCGGGGGGGAGGTGCAGTACTTC. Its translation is CSASGGEVQYF.

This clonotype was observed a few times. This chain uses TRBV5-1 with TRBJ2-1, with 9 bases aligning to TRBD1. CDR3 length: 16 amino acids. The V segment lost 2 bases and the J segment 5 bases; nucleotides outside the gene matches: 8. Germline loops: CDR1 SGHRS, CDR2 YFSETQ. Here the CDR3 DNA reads TGCGCCAGCAGCTTTCCACAGGGGGCTCTCAACAATGAGCAGTTCTTC. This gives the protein CASSFPQGALNNEQFF.

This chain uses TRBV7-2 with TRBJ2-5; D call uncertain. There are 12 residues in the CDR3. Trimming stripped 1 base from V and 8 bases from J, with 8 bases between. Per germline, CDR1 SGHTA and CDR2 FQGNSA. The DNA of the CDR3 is TGTGCCAGCAGCTTAGTGGGGAATACCCAGTACTTC. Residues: CASSLVGNTQYF.

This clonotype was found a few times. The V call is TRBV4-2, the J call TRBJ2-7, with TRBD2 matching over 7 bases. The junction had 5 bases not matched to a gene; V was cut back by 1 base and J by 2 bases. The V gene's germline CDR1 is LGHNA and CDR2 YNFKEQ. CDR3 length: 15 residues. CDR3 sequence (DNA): TGTGCCAGCAGCCAAGTAGCGGGCCTAACCTACGAGCAGTACTTC. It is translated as CASSQVAGLTYEQYF.

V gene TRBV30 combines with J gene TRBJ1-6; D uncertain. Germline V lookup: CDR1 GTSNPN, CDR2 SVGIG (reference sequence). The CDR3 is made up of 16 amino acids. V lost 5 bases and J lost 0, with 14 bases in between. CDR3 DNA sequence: TGTGCCTGGGGCCGGGTCGGAAGCTCCTATAATTCACCCCTCCACTTT. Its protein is CAWGRVGSSYNSPLHF. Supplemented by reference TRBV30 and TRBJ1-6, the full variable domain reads SQTIHQWPATLVQPVGSPLSLECTVEGTSNPNLYWYRQAAGRGLQLLFYSVGIGQISSEVPQNLSASRPQDRQFILSSKKLLLSDSGFYLCAWGRVGSSYNSPLHFGNGTRLTVT.

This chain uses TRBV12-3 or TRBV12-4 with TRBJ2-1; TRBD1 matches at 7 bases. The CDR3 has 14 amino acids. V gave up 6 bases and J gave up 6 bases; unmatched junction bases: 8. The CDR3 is CASRMGAGGNEQFF. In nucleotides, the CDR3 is TGTGCCAGCAGAATGGGGGCAGGGGGCAATGAGCAGTTCTTC.

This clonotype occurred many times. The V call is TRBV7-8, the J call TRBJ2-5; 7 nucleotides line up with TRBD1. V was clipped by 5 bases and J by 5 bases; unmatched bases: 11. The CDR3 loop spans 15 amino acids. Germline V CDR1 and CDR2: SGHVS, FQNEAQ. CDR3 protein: CASSLETGNVETQYF. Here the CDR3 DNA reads TGTGCCAGCAGCCTAGAGACAGGGAATGTTGAGACCCAGTACTTC.

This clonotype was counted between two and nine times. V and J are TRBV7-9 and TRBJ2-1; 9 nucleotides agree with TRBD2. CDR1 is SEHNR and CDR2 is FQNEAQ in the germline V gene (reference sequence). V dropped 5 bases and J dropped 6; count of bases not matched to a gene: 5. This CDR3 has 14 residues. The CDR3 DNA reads TGTGCCAGCAGCACGGCGGGGGGGGGCAATGAGCAGTTCTTC. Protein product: CASSTAGGGNEQFF.